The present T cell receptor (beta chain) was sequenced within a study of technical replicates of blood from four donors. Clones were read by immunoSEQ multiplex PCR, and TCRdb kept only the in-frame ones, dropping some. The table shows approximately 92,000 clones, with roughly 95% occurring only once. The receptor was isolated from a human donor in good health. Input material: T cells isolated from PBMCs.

The CDR3, as DNA: TGTGCCAGCAACCCTAGCGGGATTTGGGATGAGCAGTTCTTC. This codes for CASNPSGIWDEQFF. V usage is TRBV7-9 and J usage is TRBJ2-1, with 9 bases identical to TRBD2. V gave up 7 bases and J gave up 8 bases; unmatched junction bases: 9. This CDR3 contains 14 residues. CDR1 and CDR2 (germline): SEHNR, FQNEAQ (reference sequence).